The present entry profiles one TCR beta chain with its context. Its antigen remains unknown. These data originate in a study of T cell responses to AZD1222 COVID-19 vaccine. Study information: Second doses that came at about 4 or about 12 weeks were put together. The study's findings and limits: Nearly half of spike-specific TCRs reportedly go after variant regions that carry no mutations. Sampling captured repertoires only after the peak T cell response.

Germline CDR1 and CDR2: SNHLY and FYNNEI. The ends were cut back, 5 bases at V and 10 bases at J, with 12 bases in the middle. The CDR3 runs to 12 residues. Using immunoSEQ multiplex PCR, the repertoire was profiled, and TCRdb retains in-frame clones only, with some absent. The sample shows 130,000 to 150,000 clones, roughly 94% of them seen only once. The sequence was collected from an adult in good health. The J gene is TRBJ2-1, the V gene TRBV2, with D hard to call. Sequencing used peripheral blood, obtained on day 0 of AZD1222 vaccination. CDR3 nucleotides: TGTGCCAGCAGTAGACTCCCAGGAGAGCAGTTCTTC. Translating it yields CASSRLPGEQFF.